The present T cell receptor (beta chain) was sequenced within a study of CD8 T cells in Susac syndrome. Reverse transcription of about 0.45 to 1 ug RNA used random hexamers. TCRdb redid the calling of the immunoSEQ multiplex PCR reads with MiXCR, one entry per CDR3 protein. The repertoire holds about 140,000 distinct CDR3 sequences, with 90% to 95% as singletons. V lost 8 bases, J lost 4 bases, and 12 bases lay in between. The germline CDR1 and CDR2 sequences are MNHEY and SMNVEV (reference sequence). The CDR3 contains 13 residues. From blood CD8+ and CD4+ T cells, the TCR beta chain was sequenced. Multiple sclerosis controls were treatment-naive patients with stable or active relapsing-remitting disease. TEMRA cells were FACS-enriched and CD8+ and CD4+ T cells negatively isolated.

Sequenced input: CD4+ T cells from PBMCs. The source is a human donor with multiple sclerosis. This rearrangement joins TRBV27 to TRBJ2-1; D is undetermined. The CDR3 DNA sequence: TGTGCCAGCGGACCGGAAGATTACAATGAGCAGTTCTTC. Translation gives CASGPEDYNEQFF.